The entry that follows covers one T cell receptor beta chain sequence. Original methodology: By means of reference gene primer amplification, nucleated cell counts were estimated. This table comes from immunoSEQ multiplex PCR, and its TCRdb copy is limited to in-frame clones, with some not included. For V, J and clone size, that table is used; D and trimming come from the DNA. The sample has about 36,000 clones, around four fifths seen once. This entry comes from a study of blood T cell repertoires in COVID-19. Study as a whole: Sites in the United States, Italy and Spain provided acute and convalescent COVID-19 samples. Nucleic acid was either cDNA or gDNA, and it came from T cells, B-cell-depleted T cells, or PBMCs.

V dropped 4 bases and J dropped 4; count of bases not matched to a gene: 8. CDR1 is SGDLS and CDR2 is YYNGEE in the germline V gene. CDR3 length: 15 residues. This sequence was found in a man between 50 and 59 years old with active COVID-19. The chain couples TRBV9 to TRBJ2-3; TRBD2 aligns across 8 bases. The sample comprised peripheral blood. The CDR3 DNA sequence: TGTGCCAGCAGCAAATCCGGGGGGGTGGCAGATACGCAGTATTTT. Amino acids: CASSKSGGVADTQYF.